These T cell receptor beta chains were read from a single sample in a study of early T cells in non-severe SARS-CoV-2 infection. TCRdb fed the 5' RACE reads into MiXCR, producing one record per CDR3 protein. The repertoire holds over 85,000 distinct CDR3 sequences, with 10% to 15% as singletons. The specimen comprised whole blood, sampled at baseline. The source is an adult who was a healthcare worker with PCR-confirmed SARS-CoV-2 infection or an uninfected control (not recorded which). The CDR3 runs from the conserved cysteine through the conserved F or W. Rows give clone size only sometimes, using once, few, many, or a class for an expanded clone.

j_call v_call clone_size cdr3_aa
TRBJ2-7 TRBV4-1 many CASSQISAGISGYEQYF
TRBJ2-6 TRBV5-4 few CASDDRVVSGANVLTF
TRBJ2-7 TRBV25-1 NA CASRSGQTPYEQYF
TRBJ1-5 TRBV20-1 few CSASPLGGALNQPQHF
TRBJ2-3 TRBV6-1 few CASSVYGLVNTDTQYF
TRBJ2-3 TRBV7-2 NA CASSSHSSGGSGADTQYF
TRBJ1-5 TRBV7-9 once CATQAGNNQPQHF
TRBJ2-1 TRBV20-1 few CSECGGRRNEQFF
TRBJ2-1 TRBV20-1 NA CSALSVGEQFF
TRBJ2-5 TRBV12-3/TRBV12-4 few CASSLFLGGEETQYF
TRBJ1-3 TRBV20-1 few CSVVDRGYRSGNTIYF
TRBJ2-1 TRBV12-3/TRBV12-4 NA CASEGLAYNEQFF
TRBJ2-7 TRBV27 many CASSLFPVNSYEQYF
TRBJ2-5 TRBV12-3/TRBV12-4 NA CASSLTGNGETQYF
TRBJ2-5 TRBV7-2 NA CASSSTGAQETQYF
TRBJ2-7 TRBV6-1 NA CASGRQGALEQYF
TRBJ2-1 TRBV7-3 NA CASSLSQYNEQFF
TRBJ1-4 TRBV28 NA CASSAEREKLFF
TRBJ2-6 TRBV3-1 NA CASSWKTNVLTF
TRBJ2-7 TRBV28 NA CASSLSGTYSYEQYF
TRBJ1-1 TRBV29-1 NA CSVRGNTEAFF
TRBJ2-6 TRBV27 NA CASSSRPTHASGANVLTF
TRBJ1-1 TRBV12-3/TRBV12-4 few CASSLVMNTEAFF
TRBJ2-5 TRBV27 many CASSSGLRRETQYF